The 5 T cell receptor beta chains in this list originate from one sample, sequenced in a study of PD-1 blockade in classical Hodgkin lymphoma. All the patients suffered relapse after autologous stem cell transplantation, and brentuximab vedotin exposure differed. Profiling relied on immunoSEQ multiplex PCR, and the TCRdb table lists in-frame clones only, not all of them. The table lists tens of thousands of clones, about 92% of them singletons. The material was peripheral blood mononuclear cells (PBMCs), obtained at baseline. Receptors were obtained from a human donor with classical Hodgkin lymphoma.

The chain employs TRBV9 and TRBJ2-1; D unresolved. The V and J ends lost 0 bases and 4 bases respectively, with 8 bases between them. There are 14 residues in the CDR3. In germline, CDR1 is SGDLS, CDR2 YYNGEE. The CDR3 DNA reads TGTGCCAGCAGCGTAGAATGGGCGTACAATGAGCAGTTCTTC. Protein: CASSVEWAYNEQFF. The full variable domain, its missing parts supplied by reference TRBV9 and TRBJ2-1, is DSGVTQTPKHLITATGQRVTLRCSPRSGDLSVYWYQQSLDQGLQFLIQYYNGEERAKGNILERFSAQQFPDLHSELNLSSLELGDSALYFCASSVEWAYNEQFFGPGTRLTVL.

The chain joins TRBV14 to TRBJ2-7; tentative D call: TRBD2 (6 bases). Per the germline V gene, CDR1 is SGHDN and CDR2 is FVKESK. The CDR3 length is 16 residues. Trimming cost V 4 bases and J 4 bases, with 20 bases left between them. The CDR3 DNA sequence: TGTGCCAGCAGCCGTTTAAGGGAGGCGTCCATATACGAGCAGTACTTC. This sequence encodes CASSRLREASIYEQYF.

The V gene is TRBV7-2, the J gene TRBJ1-4, with TRBD1 matching over 7 bases. The CDR3 is 14 amino acids. V shed 5 bases and J 7 bases; nucleotides not matched to a gene: 7. CDR1 is SGHTA and CDR2 is FQGNSA in the germline V gene. DNA of the CDR3: TGTGCCAGCAGCCCAGACAGGGCTTCTGAAAAACTGTTTTTT. It is translated as CASSPDRASEKLFF.

This chain links TRBV5-5 with TRBJ1-2, with a possible D match to TRBD1 (5 bases). This CDR3 has 15 amino acids. Trimming took off 4 bases at V and 5 bases at J, with 18 bases between the two ends. Germline V CDR1 and CDR2: SGHKS, YYEKEE (reference sequence). CDR3 bases: TGTGCCAGCAGCCAAGGTGGGGCCAGTCCTTATGGCTACACCTTC. Its protein is CASSQGGASPYGYTF.

This rearrangement joins TRBV19 to TRBJ2-5, with D tentatively TRBD2 (5 bases). Per germline, CDR1 LNHDA and CDR2 SQIVND (reference sequence). The V and J ends lost 6 bases and 3 bases respectively, with 11 bases between them. The CDR3 is made up of 13 amino acids. DNA of the CDR3: TGTGCCAGTAGGGGCGGGCCTGAAGAGACCCAGTACTTC. It yields the protein CASRGGPEETQYF.